Below are 18 T cell receptor beta chains sequenced from a single sample in a study of blood T cell repertoires in COVID-19. Assay: immunoSEQ multiplex PCR; the TCRdb copy retains only in-frame clones and omits some. This sample carries 75,000 to 95,000 clones, roughly 80% of them seen once, and the ten largest clones take about 20%. Specimen: peripheral blood. The receptors here all came from a man of 80 years or more with active or convalescent COVID-19.

The chain employs TRBV18 and TRBJ2-7, with TRBD2 matching 7 bases. CDR3 length equals 12 residues. The germline gives CDR1 KGHSH, CDR2 LQKENI. Unmatched junction bases numbered 4, after V lost 5 bases and J lost 6 bases. The CDR3 here is CASSFGGSEQYV. CDR3 coding DNA: TGTGCCAGCTCATTCGGGGGGAGCGAGCAGTACGTC.

The chain recombines TRBV28 with TRBJ1-3; no reliable D call. V was clipped by 3 bases and J by 13 bases, with 19 bases between them. This CDR3 has 14 residues. Germline loops: CDR1 MDHEN, CDR2 SYDVKM. CDR3 sequence: CASSFSGKVELIYF. The CDR3 DNA reads as TGTGCCAGCAGTTTCTCGGGAAAGGTAGAACTTATATATTTT.

V is TRBV7-9 and J is TRBJ2-2; 12 nucleotides line up with TRBD1. After removal of 5 bases from V and 5 bases from J, the junction contained 9 bases not matched to a gene. The V gene's germline CDR1 is SEHNR and CDR2 FQNEAQ (reference sequence). This CDR3 spans 17 amino acids. The CDR3 nucleotides read TGTGCCAGCAGCAAGGGACAGGGGGCAGGATCTACCGGGGAGCTGTTTTTT. Translation gives CASSKGQGAGSTGELFF.

This clone has more than one count but fewer than ten. V usage is TRBV5-8 and J usage is TRBJ2-1, with TRBD2 as a possible D gene (6 bases). CDR3 length: 16 residues. V lost 2 bases and J 4 bases, leaving 16 bases between the germline ends. Germline loops: CDR1 SGHTS, CDR2 YDEGEE. The CDR3 DNA sequence: TGTGCCAGCAGCTTTTCCGTCCGGACTATATACAATGAGCAGTTCTTC. It specifies CASSFSVRTIYNEQFF.

This chain connects TRBV4-1 to TRBJ1-4, with D possibly being TRBD1 (6 bases). The ends were cut back, 3 bases at V and 5 bases at J, with 16 bases in the middle. Germline-derived CDR1 and CDR2 are MGHRA and YSYEKL. The CDR3 spans 16 residues. Here the CDR3 DNA reads TGCGCCAGCAGCCAGGACGTAACAGGGATAAATGAAAAACTGTTTTTT. Its protein is CASSQDVTGINEKLFF.

This clone appeared once. The rearrangement uses TRBV6-5 and TRBJ1-1; 7 bases are shared with TRBD1. CDR3 length: 13 amino acids. Trimming cost V 7 bases and J 3 bases; bases outside gene matches: 5. The V gene's germline CDR1 is MNHEY and CDR2 SVGAGI. The CDR3 nucleotides read TGTGCCAGCACGAAGGGGGCGTACACTGAAGCTTTCTTT. This gives the protein CASTKGAYTEAFF.

The chain uses TRBV7-9 and TRBJ1-6; 7 nucleotides agree with TRBD1. With 5 bases clipped from V and 6 bases from J, the junction kept 4 bases outside the gene matches. The germline V gene has CDR1 SEHNR and CDR2 FQNEAQ (reference sequence). The CDR3 runs to 14 residues. The CDR3 region is CASSLTGRNSPLHF. The CDR3, as DNA: TGTGCCAGCAGCCTGACAGGGCGTAATTCACCCCTCCACTTT. Together with reference TRBV7-9 and TRBJ1-6, the CDR3 gives the full variable domain: DTGVSQNPRHKITKRGQNVTFRCDPISEHNRLYWYRQTLGQGPEFLTYFQNEAQLEKSRLLSDRFSAERPKGSFSTLEIQRTEQGDSAMYLCASSLTGRNSPLHFGNGTRLTVT.

This chain joins TRBV7-6 and TRBJ2-2; 12 bases line up with TRBD2. Per the germline V gene, CDR1 is SGHVS and CDR2 is FNYEAQ. This CDR3 contains 16 residues. The V and J ends lost 2 bases and 4 bases, in that order; junction bases with no gene match: 2. CDR3 residues: CASSLLGLAGTGELFF. Written as DNA, the CDR3 is TGTGCCAGCAGCTTATTGGGACTAGCGGGCACCGGGGAGCTGTTTTTT.

The chain carries TRBV6-1 and TRBJ2-5, with 9 bases lining up with TRBD2. Germline V gives CDR1 MNHNS, CDR2 SASEGT. The CDR3 covers 15 residues. V gave up 0 bases and J gave up 4 bases; unmatched junction bases: 3. CDR3 bases: TGTGCCAGCAGTGAAGCGGGCGGGAGGGGAGAGACCCAGTACTTC. Protein: CASSEAGGRGETQYF.

The chain links TRBV5-5 to TRBJ1-2; D possibly corresponds to TRBD1 (5 bases). CDR1 and CDR2 (germline): SGHKS, YYEKEE (reference sequence). The germline V and J ends were trimmed by 0 bases and 8 bases, with 11 bases remaining between them. This CDR3 is 13 amino acids long. The CDR3 loop reads CASSLATVIGYTF. In nucleotides, the CDR3 is TGTGCCAGCAGCTTGGCGACAGTTATAGGCTACACCTTC.

The chain is built from TRBV29-1 and TRBJ1-5; TRBD1 might be the D (5 bases). CDR3 size: 12 residues. Trimming removed 4 bases at V and 5 bases at J, with 9 bases between. In germline, CDR1 is SQVTM, CDR2 ANQGSEA. The CDR3 here is CSVGGQDQPQHF. The CDR3 bases are TGCAGCGTTGGGGGCCAGGATCAGCCCCAGCATTTT.

The genes are TRBV7-9 and TRBJ2-4, with D possibly being TRBD2 (6 bases). CDR1 is SEHNR and CDR2 is FQNEAQ in the germline V gene (reference sequence). This CDR3 is 19 amino acids long. Trimming removed 4 bases at V and 0 bases at J, with 22 bases between. The CDR3, as DNA: TGTGCCAGCAGCTCAGGAGGGACCAACCTTCTCTTAGCCAAAAACATTCAGTACTTC. The encoded protein is CASSSGGTNLLLAKNIQYF.

This clone was picked up one time. The rearrangement links TRBV9 to TRBJ2-1, with a tentative D call TRBD1 (6 bases). In germline, CDR1 is SGDLS, CDR2 YYNGEE. The CDR3 loop spans 14 amino acids. Between the trimmed V and J ends, which lost 4 bases and 10 bases, there was a span of 18 bases. CDR3 in amino acids: CASSPGWGLGEQFF. The CDR3 coding sequence is TGTGCCAGCAGCCCCGGCTGGGGGCTGGGGGAGCAGTTCTTC.

V is TRBV24-1 and J is TRBJ2-3; TRBD2 aligns across 7 bases. CDR3 size: 16 residues. After removal of 0 bases from V and 2 bases from J, the junction contained 4 bases not matched to a gene. Germline V gene sequence: CDR1 KGHDR, CDR2 SFDVKD. The CDR3 bases are TGTGCCACCAGTGATTTGGCTAGCGGTGTCACAGATACGCAGTATTTT. It translates to CATSDLASGVTDTQYF.

The chain links TRBV5-6 to TRBJ1-3; D ambiguous. From germline, CDR1 is SGHDT and CDR2 YYEEEE. Between the trimmed V and J ends, which lost 3 bases and 3 bases, there was a span of 13 bases. The CDR3 runs to 15 residues. Written as DNA, the CDR3 is TGTGCCAGCAGCTCGGGGAGAGTGAGTGGAAACACCATATATTTT. Translating it yields CASSSGRVSGNTIYF.

The chain is built from TRBV5-1 and TRBJ2-3; D might be TRBD2 (5 bases). The ends were cut back, 0 bases at V and 4 bases at J, with 12 bases in the middle. The length of the CDR3 is 15 residues. The germline V gene has CDR1 SGHRS and CDR2 YFSETQ. CDR3 residues: CASSLASQGADTQYF. The CDR3 coding sequence is TGCGCCAGCAGCTTGGCTAGCCAAGGAGCAGATACGCAGTATTTT.

This chain uses TRBV15 with TRBJ2-2; D call uncertain. CDR3 length equals 15 residues. Germline values: CDR1 LNHNV, CDR2 YYDKDF (reference sequence). V was shortened by 0 bases and J by 0 bases, with 5 bases between the two germline ends. CDR3 in DNA: TGTGCCACCAGCAGAGATCGCGCGAACACCGGGGAGCTGTTTTTT. Amino acids: CATSRDRANTGELFF.

The chain recombines TRBV2 with TRBJ2-5, with a possible D match to TRBD2 (6 bases). This CDR3 has 12 amino acids. Looked up from germline, CDR1 is SNHLY and CDR2 is FYNNEI. V lost 7 bases to trimming and J lost 3 bases, with 9 bases between them. CDR3 bases: TGTGCCAGCAAGGAGGGTGAAGAGACCCAGTACTTC. It specifies CASKEGEETQYF.